The present T cell receptor (beta chain) was sequenced within a study of T cell responses to AZD1222 COVID-19 vaccine. Study findings and constraints: Once two AZD1222 doses were given, Spike-specific TCR breadth and depth went up.

As to this clone: Its target is unknown.

The protocol was immunoSEQ multiplex PCR, while the TCRdb copy is restricted to in-frame clones and leaves out a portion. Among 120,000 or so clones listed, about 90% were seen once. J gave up 2 bases and V 10 bases, and 9 bases lay outside the gene matches. This CDR3 spans 17 amino acids. Per germline, CDR1 MRHNA and CDR2 SNTAGT. The material sequenced was peripheral blood, taken on day 0 of AZD1222 vaccination. The gene calls are TRBV6-4 and TRBJ2-2; 14 nucleotides agree with TRBD2. This receptor was obtained from an adult in good health. The CDR3 nucleotides read TGTGCCACCCCGGGACTAGCGGGAGAAAAAAACACCGGGGAGCTGTTTTTT. Translation: CATPGLAGEKNTGELFF.